The present TCR beta chain was sequenced within a study of blood T cell repertoires in COVID-19. Study summary: The United States, Italy and Spain provided the acute and convalescent COVID-19 samples. PBMCs, B-cell-depleted T cells, or T cells provided the cDNA or gDNA that made up the material.

The CDR3 is made up of 15 amino acids. Germline V gives CDR1 MDHEN, CDR2 SYDVKM. In the original workflow: For nucleated cells, counts were estimated from reference gene primer amplification. Clones were read by immunoSEQ multiplex PCR, and TCRdb kept only the in-frame ones, dropping some. From that table come the V and J calls and clone size; the DNA was used to work out D and trimming. The sample lists approximately 220,000 clones, roughly 80% occurring once. This TCR derives from a woman in her 70s with acute or convalescent COVID-19. Sequenced input: peripheral blood. The chain is built from TRBV28 and TRBJ1-5; weak D call: TRBD1 (6 bases). The end of the DNA is better explained by TRBJ2-3, so the J call may be wrong. CDR3 protein: CASIKGQPSNQPQYF. The CDR3 DNA reads as TGTGCCAGCATCAAAGGACAGCCGAGCAATCAGCCCCAGTATTTT.